This TCR beta chain is from a study of cytomegalovirus exposure and HLA in healthy donors. Profiled with immunoSEQ multiplex PCR; TCRdb holds only in-frame clones, not every one. The table lists roughly 130,000 clones, almost 85% of them singletons. For this clone: The antigen is unknown.

The study, taken as a whole, reports: Investigators reported 164 TCR beta chains as tied to cytomegalovirus.

CDR3 length: 15 amino acids. The V end was cut by 11 bases, the J end by 3 bases, with 22 bases between. Germline V CDR1 and CDR2: ENHRY, SYGVKD. The sequence derives from a woman in her thirties in good health and CMV-seronegative. The gene calls are TRBV10-3 and TRBJ1-1; a weak D match, TRBD1 (5 bases). What was sequenced was PBMCs. The CDR3 is CASIMGGSTDTEAFF. The CDR3 DNA is TGTGCCTCCATTATGGGGGGAAGTACGGACACTGAAGCTTTCTTT.